This T cell receptor (beta chain) emerged from a study of T cells in Graves' hyperthyroidism and ophthalmopathy (dated by TCRdb to between 2018 and 2020). Study-level background: Peripheral blood samples were taken at initial diagnosis, before any treatment was given. To identify TCR V-J signatures that set the groups apart, the researchers used a discovery cohort of 100 or so patients, made up of roughly 40 with Graves' ophthalmopathy and about 59 with stable Graves' hyperthyroidism. Whether ophthalmopathy could be predicted prospectively was tested in an independent validation cohort made up of 18 hyperthyroidism patients plus 17 patients who later progressed to ophthalmopathy. For training and testing, the 100 or so patients in the discovery cohort were randomly divided in a 7:3 ratio. Thyroid tissue and blood T-cell repertoires from roughly six Graves' hyperthyroidism patients were also compared in the study. Once sampling was done, hyperthyroidism patients were given methimazole at a starting dose of 30 mg daily, whereas ophthalmopathy patients were given high-dose intravenous methylprednisolone. The paper reports TCR Vbeta CDR3 sequencing of some 140 peripheral blood samples: 40 or so ophthalmopathy, fewer than 80 hyperthyroidism and approximately 17 progressor patients.

Hyperthyroidism patients were newly diagnosed, with disease duration under 2 months, and aged 18 to 65 years. Any patient with an uncontrolled infection, another autoimmune disease, pregnancy or lactation was excluded. Diagnoses were established on the basis of clinical symptoms, serum thyroxine and TRAb, thyroid ultrasound, and orbital computed tomography. Blood from progressor patients was drawn when they were first diagnosed with hyperthyroidism, before any ophthalmopathy symptoms appeared. PBMCs were separated from over 9 ml of fresh peripheral blood using Ficoll-Paque density gradient centrifugation. Progressor patients were defined as those initially diagnosed with Graves' hyperthyroidism in whom ophthalmopathy developed during follow-up. Trizol reagent was used to extract total RNA, and RNA quality was then checked on an Agilent 2100 Bioanalyzer. Between the V and J ends, shortened by 3 bases and 4 bases respectively, the junction contains 12 bases. Its CDR3 holds 13 amino acids, cysteine through phenylalanine. The CDR3 DNA has 39 bases and is translated from base 1. CDR1 and CDR2 are read off the germline V gene (reference sequence) as DFQATT and SNEGSKA.

The TCR beta CDR3 regions were amplified from RNA transcripts. For the first round of RT-PCR on the TCR CDR3, the HTBI primer set was used together with the Qiagen OneStep RT-PCR kit. A second multiplex PCR round built the libraries, followed by size selection and purification. Sequencing of the libraries was done on an Illumina HiSeq2000 using paired-end 100 bp reads. Per the source publication's procedure: Raw data were processed with SOAPnuke, discarding reads with adapters, uncalled bases, mean Phred below 15, or no exact constant-primer or identifier match. COPE v1.2.5 was used to merge high-quality paired reads, and clonotypes were defined as unique nucleotide sequences. MiTCR v1.1 was used to align clonotypes to the IMGT TRBV, TRBD and TRBJ reference segments. The analysis was restricted to V-J combinations with a frequency above 0.0001, which together covered approximately 99% of the repertoires. The TCS score was defined as F50 (clonal expansion) divided by E x V (chaos), with BLOSUM62-based TCRdist calculated between CDR3 peptides within each V-J. Welch's t-statistics and random forest reduced several hundred V-J features to roughly 13, which were used in a naive Bayes classifier (R e1071). TCRdb trimmed public reads at Q25 via fastp, called clones via MiXCR and kept in-frame beta chains. Here each entry gathers all rows of one CDR3 protein and keeps the most common genes and DNA. Here the V and J calls rest on TCRdb's processing, not on the authors' analysis. This sample has about 720,000 distinct CDR3 sequences in its table, and 18% of those were observed once. The ten biggest clones cover around 15% of the sample.

The paper as a whole reports these results and caveats: A 13 V-J signature model separated ophthalmopathy from stable hyperthyroidism, with around 91% sensitivity and roughly 84% specificity in cross-validation and 80%/75% in testing. Most expanded thyroid clonotypes (frequency above 0.001) were also found in blood, which suggests that blood repertoires may mirror thyroid immune responses. In validation, the model predicted progression to ophthalmopathy with 60% to 71% sensitivity and less than 75% specificity, a median of 6.5 months before onset. Sample size was not statistically predetermined, and investigators were not blinded to group allocation.

This clonotype has a handful of counts. Its cognate antigen has yet to be identified. No much larger clone is present one base from it, and per-base qualities are unavailable. The material sequenced was blood. Rearrangement joined TRBV20-1 to TRBJ1-1, with the D gene too uncertain to name. This receptor was taken from a woman in her fifties or sixties with Graves' hyperthyroidism that later progressed to Graves' ophthalmopathy. Here the CDR3 is given as CSASPTRGTEAFF. In nucleotides, the sequence is TGCAGTGCTAGCCCTACCCGGGGCACTGAAGCTTTCTTT.